A selection of T cell receptor beta chains follows, all from one sample in a study of glioma-infiltrating T cells. TCRdb reprocessed the multiplex PCR reads with MiXCR, giving one entry per CDR3 protein. The sample includes about 180,000 distinct CDR3 sequences, more than 35% of them seen just once. The sequencing input was glioma tissue, nonneoplastic brain tissue, or PBMCs (not recorded which). The receptors shown here come from a human donor with low-grade glioma or glioblastoma, undergoing nonglioma brain surgery, or in good health (not recorded which). Each CDR3 is given with its conserved first and last residue. D genes are given only for firm matches. For some rows the clone size is stated as once, few or many, or as a class when expanded; others skip it.

D: .
V: TRBV19
J: TRBJ1-5
size: .
CDR3: CASSINRVQPQHF
DNA: TGTGCCAGTAGTATCAACAGGGTGCAGCCCCAGCATTTT

D: .
V: TRBV12-3/TRBV12-4
J: TRBJ2-3
size: .
CDR3: CASSEHLPRSTDTQYF
DNA: TGTGCCAGCAGTGAACACCTACCTCGGTCGACGGATACGCAGTATTTT

D: .
V: TRBV25-1
J: TRBJ2-1
size: many
CDR3: CASSGYGGEGSYNEQFF
DNA: TGTGCCAGCAGTGGCTACGGAGGAGAAGGCTCCTACAATGAGCAGTTCTTC

D: .
V: TRBV7-2
J: TRBJ2-1
size: many
CDR3: CASSPLSSSYNEQFF
DNA: TGTGCCAGCAGCCCCCTCTCGAGCTCCTACAATGAGCAGTTCTTC

D: .
V: TRBV4-1
J: TRBJ2-6
size: .
CDR3: CASSWTWDGANVLTF
DNA: TGCGCCAGCAGCTGGACCTGGGACGGGGCCAACGTCCTGACTTTC

D: .
V: TRBV20-1
J: TRBJ1-5
size: many
CDR3: CSARGPVTSNQPQHF
DNA: TGCAGTGCTAGAGGCCCAGTTACTAGCAATCAGCCCCAGCATTTT

D: TRBD2
V: TRBV18
J: TRBJ2-1
size: few
CDR3: CASSPPRGSGSGYNEQFF
DNA: TGTGCCAGCTCACCACCGAGGGGTAGCGGGAGTGGGTACAATGAGCAGTTCTTC

D: TRBD2
V: TRBV20-1
J: TRBJ2-1
size: few
CDR3: CSASGLAHEQFF
DNA: TGCAGTGCTAGCGGACTAGCTCATGAGCAGTTCTTC

D: .
V: TRBV5-5
J: TRBJ2-7
size: few
CDR3: CASSSGLSYEQYF
DNA: TGTGCCAGCAGCTCGGGACTTTCCTACGAGCAGTACTTC

D: TRBD1
V: TRBV27
J: TRBJ1-1
size: .
CDR3: CASSLTGTAGKAIF
DNA: TGTGCCAGCAGCCTAACCGGGACAGCCGGAAAAGCTATCTTT

D: .
V: TRBV12-3/TRBV12-4
J: TRBJ2-1
size: .
CDR3: CASVLEYNEQFF
DNA: TGTGCCAGCGTTCTGGAATACAATGAGCAGTTCTTC

D: .
V: TRBV18
J: TRBJ2-4
size: .
CDR3: CASSPYGHAINIQYF
DNA: TGTGCCAGCTCACCCTATGGACATGCCATAAACATTCAGTACTTC

D: .
V: TRBV7-9
J: TRBJ1-6
size: few
CDR3: CASSHPPGLSGSPLHF
DNA: TGTGCCAGCAGCCATCCTCCAGGGTTAAGTGGGTCACCCCTCCACTTT

D: .
V: TRBV28
J: TRBJ1-5
size: many
CDR3: CASSLYSNQPQHF
DNA: TGTGCCAGCAGTTTGTACAGCAATCAGCCCCAGCATTTT

D: TRBD1
V: TRBV28
J: TRBJ1-2
size: many
CDR3: CASRLRQGGSYTF
DNA: TGTGCCAGCAGGCTTCGACAGGGAGGGAGCTACACCTTC

D: .
V: TRBV2
J: TRBJ2-1
size: few
CDR3: CASSVGRYNEQFF
DNA: TGTGCCAGCAGTGTCGGCAGATACAATGAGCAGTTCTTC

D: .
V: TRBV30
J: TRBJ1-5
size: .
CDR3: CAWSVSEAQPQHF
DNA: TGTGCCTGGAGTGTAAGTGAGGCGCAGCCCCAGCATTTT

D: .
V: TRBV3-1
J: TRBJ2-1
size: many
CDR3: CASSLDLTEANEQFF
DNA: TGTGCCAGCAGTCTAGACCTCACGGAGGCCAATGAGCAGTTCTTC

D: .
V: TRBV6-1
J: TRBJ2-1
size: medium-sized
CDR3: CASRAEVNNEQFF
DNA: TGTGCCAGCAGAGCGGAGGTCAACAATGAGCAGTTCTTC

D: .
V: TRBV28
J: TRBJ1-5
size: .
CDR3: CASSYEINQPKHF
DNA: TGTGCCAGCAGTTACGAGATTAATCAGCCCAAGCATTTT

D: TRBD1
V: TRBV20-1
J: TRBJ2-5
size: many
CDR3: CSARDFRGQEETQYF
DNA: TGCAGTGCTAGAGATTTCAGGGGGCAGGAAGAGACCCAGTACTTC

D: TRBD2
V: TRBV7-9
J: TRBJ2-1
size: .
CDR3: CASSFYGTTTTYNERFF
DNA: TGTGCCAGCAGCTTTTATGGGACTACTACGACCTACAATGAGCGGTTCTTC

D: TRBD1
V: TRBV19
J: TRBJ1-3
size: few
CDR3: CASTKTRGPGNTIYF
DNA: TGTGCCAGTACCAAAACCAGGGGGCCTGGAAACACCATATATTTT

D: TRBD1
V: TRBV19
J: TRBJ2-1
size: .
CDR3: CASSTKDRGRLNEQFF
DNA: TGTGCCAGTAGTACGAAGGACAGGGGACGTCTCAATGAGCAGTTCTTC

D: .
V: TRBV28
J: TRBJ1-4
size: many
CDR3: CASSPGLSGEKLFF
DNA: TGTGCCAGCAGCCCCGGGTTAAGTGGTGAAAAACTGTTTTTT

D: .
V: TRBV12-3/TRBV12-4
J: TRBJ2-7
size: .
CDR3: CASSLEGVNEQYF
DNA: TGTGCCAGCAGTTTAGAGGGGGTCAACGAGCAGTACTTC

D: .
V: TRBV12-3/TRBV12-4
J: TRBJ2-1
size: .
CDR3: CASSLQAGYNEQFF
DNA: TGTGCCAGCAGTTTACAAGCGGGCTACAATGAGCAGTTCTTC

D: .
V: TRBV11-2
J: TRBJ2-5
size: .
CDR3: CASSLDLWGETQYF
DNA: TGTGCCAGCAGCTTAGATCTGTGGGGTGAGACCCAGTACTTC